The 28 T cell receptor beta chains below come from one sample, sequenced in a study of naive and memory T cell subsets. Two oligonucleotides, mixed equimolar, formed the beta constant-region primer covering TRBC1 and TRBC2. In TCRdb, the UMI-ligation and nested PCR reads were re-called with MiXCR into one record per CDR3 protein. Of 120,000 to 150,000 distinct CDR3 sequences detected, about a sixth appear once; the ten largest clones hold about 0.14%. The source material was naive CD4+ T cells from blood. The source is a human donor in good health.

The V and J genes are TRBV19 and TRBJ1-5; TRBD1 aligns across 7 bases. V shed 5 bases, J shed 2 bases, and the junction held 9 bases outside the gene matches. This CDR3 is 16 amino acids long. CDR1 is LNHDA, CDR2 SQIVND, per germline (reference sequence). CDR3 DNA: TGTGCCAGTAGTGTACGACAGGGTCTGGGCAATCAGCCCCAGCATTTT. Amino acid sequence: CASSVRQGLGNQPQHF. The full variable domain, in which reference TRBV19 and TRBJ1-5 provide the parts outside the CDR3, is DGGITQSPKYLFRKEGQNVTLSCEQNLNHDAMYWYRQDPGQGLRLIYYSQIVNDFQKGDIAEGYSVSREKKESFPLTVTSAQKNPTAFYLCASSVRQGLGNQPQHFGDGTRLSIL.

The chain joins TRBV6-5 to TRBJ1-3; no definite D call. There are 16 residues in the CDR3. Trimming pared 10 bases from V and 0 bases from J, leaving 19 bases between. The V gene's germline CDR1 is MNHEY and CDR2 SVGAGI. The CDR3 DNA reads as TGTGCCACCACACCTAGAACGGTTAGCTCTGGAAACACCATATATTTT. It codes for CATTPRTVSSGNTIYF.

The chain is built from TRBV10-3 and TRBJ1-1; TRBD1 aligns across 7 bases. V shed 7 bases and J 4 bases; nucleotides not matched to a gene: 3. CDR1 and CDR2 from the germline V gene are ENHRY and SYGVKD. The length of the CDR3 is 12 residues. CDR3 DNA sequence: TGTGCCATCAATGCAGGGGGCACTGAAGCTTTCTTT. Amino acids: CAINAGGTEAFF.

The sample holds a few counts of this clonotype. The chain links TRBV27 to TRBJ2-3; D gene unclear. This CDR3 has 13 amino acids. V lost 3 bases and J 2 bases, leaving 6 bases between the germline ends. CDR1 MNHEY and CDR2 SMNVEV come from the germline V gene (reference sequence). The CDR3 DNA sequence: TGTGCCAGCAGTTTTCGGTTCACAGATACGCAGTATTTT. Translation gives CASSFRFTDTQYF.

This clonotype was recorded a few times. The genes are TRBV4-2 and TRBJ1-1; no clear D gene. In germline, CDR1 is LGHNA, CDR2 YNFKEQ. The CDR3 is 14 amino acids. Trimming stripped 1 base from V and 0 bases from J, with 6 bases between. The CDR3 reads CASSQARLNTEAFF. In nucleotides, the CDR3 is TGTGCCAGCAGCCAAGCGAGATTGAACACTGAAGCTTTCTTT.

The chain has TRBV6-1 and TRBJ2-1; the match to TRBD2 covers 7 bases. The J segment lost 2 bases and the V segment lost 5 bases, leaving 6 bases of the junction unmatched. The CDR3 runs 15 residues. CDR1 is MNHNS, CDR2 SASEGT, per germline. The CDR3 protein is CASSPTSRAYNEQFF. CDR3 nucleotides: TGTGCCAGCAGTCCGACTAGCCGGGCCTACAATGAGCAGTTCTTC.

This clonotype was detected only a few times. The CDR3 spells CASSIALRQAREQFF. CDR3 coding DNA: TGTGCCAGTAGTATAGCCCTGCGGCAGGCCCGAGAGCAGTTCTTC. The chain links TRBV19 to TRBJ2-1; D gene uncertain. The CDR3 length is 15 residues. V lost 1 base, J lost 10 bases, and 17 bases lay in between. CDR1 LNHDA and CDR2 SQIVND come from the germline V gene (reference sequence).

The gene calls are TRBV30 and TRBJ1-4, with 10 bases matching TRBD1. J lost 6 bases, V lost 4 bases, and 8 bases had no gene match. The germline CDR1 and CDR2 sequences are GTSNPN and SVGIG (reference sequence). The CDR3 totals 15 residues. The DNA of the CDR3 is TGTGCCTGGATGAAGATCGGGACAGGGGATGAAAAACTGTTTTTT. It translates to CAWMKIGTGDEKLFF.

The table lists this clonotype with a few counts. This rearrangement joins TRBV9 to TRBJ2-5, with D perhaps assigned TRBD1 or TRBD2 (5 bases each). Trimming removed 0 bases from V and 5 bases from J, with 14 bases in between. The CDR3 runs to 15 residues. CDR1 is SGDLS and CDR2 is YYNGEE in the germline V gene. DNA of the CDR3: TGTGCCAGCAGCGTAGATGTGGGCCGGGGCGAGACCCAGTACTTC. Amino acid sequence: CASSVDVGRGETQYF.

This clonotype was counted a few times. The chain couples TRBV6-4 to TRBJ1-6; 9 nucleotides agree with TRBD1. The CDR3 totals 20 residues. V was pared by 8 bases and J by 0 bases, with 17 bases of the junction left unmatched. Germline loops: CDR1 MRHNA, CDR2 SNTAGT. CDR3 coding DNA: TGTGCCAGCTCCCTCGGACAGGGGCTACTACAGAGCTCCTATAATTCACCCCTCCACTTT. It codes for CASSLGQGLLQSSYNSPLHF.

This clonotype was observed at least ten times. V is TRBV18 and J is TRBJ2-2; TRBD1 matches at 8 bases. The germline V gene has CDR1 KGHSH and CDR2 LQKENI. V gave up 3 bases and J gave up 6 bases; unmatched junction bases: 6. The CDR3 extends over 15 amino acids. In DNA, the CDR3 is TGTGCCAGCTCACCGTGGGACAGGTCGGCCGGGGAGCTGTTTTTT. It yields the protein CASSPWDRSAGELFF.

The chain joins TRBV7-7 to TRBJ1-2; TRBD1 aligns across 11 bases. The CDR3 loop spans 16 amino acids. Germline CDR1 and CDR2: SSHAT and FNYEAQ (reference sequence). Losses at the gene ends were 5 bases for V and 8 bases for J; bases not matched to a gene: 13. The CDR3 DNA follows: TGTGCCAGCAGCCCTCCCGGGACAGGGGGACCTATCGGCTACACCTTC. Translation gives CASSPPGTGGPIGYTF.

The CDR3 DNA reads as TGCAGTGCTAGAGCTCCCCGGGCTAGCGGGCGATACAATGAGCAGTTCTTC. It is translated as CSARAPRASGRYNEQFF. This chain links TRBV20-1 with TRBJ2-1, with 8 nucleotides matching TRBD2. This CDR3 comprises 17 residues. The ends lost 1 base at V and 4 bases at J; junction bases unmatched: 12. Germline assignment: CDR1 DFQATT and CDR2 SNEGSKA (reference sequence).

The chain couples TRBV28 to TRBJ1-2; D remains unclear. CDR1 is MDHEN and CDR2 is SYDVKM in the germline V gene. Trimming took 4 bases from V and 5 from J, leaving 17 bases between them. The CDR3 length is 15 residues. The CDR3 is CASSSEGGPNYGYTF. CDR3 nucleotide sequence: TGTGCCAGCAGTTCAGAGGGAGGGCCGAATTATGGCTACACCTTC.

This clonotype was recorded a few times. V usage is TRBV6-2 or TRBV6-3 and J usage is TRBJ2-1; 11 bases line up with TRBD2. Per the germline V gene, CDR1 is MNHEY and CDR2 is SVGEGT. J was trimmed by 3 bases and V by 6 bases; bases with no gene match: 16. The CDR3 extends over 19 amino acids. The CDR3 sequence: CASSLTPGTSGSGYNEQFF. CDR3 DNA sequence: TGTGCCAGCAGCCTTACTCCGGGCACTAGCGGGAGTGGCTACAATGAGCAGTTCTTC.

A note on this clonotype: The junction and the germline gene differ at one end; a read error may be behind it. The CDR3 nucleotides read TGCGTCAGCAGCTTAGTGGAAAGAACCGGGGAGCTGTTTTTT. This sequence encodes CVSSLVERTGELFF. The V and J genes are TRBV5-1 and TRBJ2-2, with D hard to call. Germline V gene sequence: CDR1 SGHRS, CDR2 YFSETQ. There are 14 residues in the CDR3.

This clonotype was seen a handful of times. The chain has TRBV20-1 and TRBJ2-1; D ambiguous. The CDR3 runs 15 residues. Germline lookup yields CDR1 DFQATT and CDR2 SNEGSKA (reference sequence). Trimming stripped 3 bases from V and 7 bases from J, with 19 bases between. The CDR3 loop reads CSASVWDFTTNEQFF. In nucleotides, the CDR3 is TGCAGTGCTAGTGTCTGGGATTTTACCACAAATGAGCAGTTCTTC.

This clonotype has just a few counts. The rearrangement uses TRBV29-1 and TRBJ2-1, with D perhaps TRBD1 or TRBD2 (7 bases each). Trimming took 7 bases from V and 1 from J, leaving 17 bases between them. The CDR3 is 15 amino acids. The germline gives CDR1 SQVTM, CDR2 ANQGSEA. CDR3 region: CSGTQGGLSYNEQFF. The CDR3 DNA follows: TGCAGCGGGACGCAGGGGGGGTTATCCTACAATGAGCAGTTCTTC.

This clonotype came up a few times. The gene calls are TRBV6-5 and TRBJ1-3, with D unclear. From germline, CDR1 is MNHEY and CDR2 SVGAGI. V was pared by 6 bases and J by 2 bases, with 11 bases between. This CDR3 comprises 14 residues. CDR3 residues: CASRMGPAGNTIYF. In DNA, the CDR3 is TGTGCCAGCAGGATGGGTCCTGCTGGAAACACCATATATTTT.

This clonotype was counted between two and nine times. The chain carries TRBV28 and TRBJ2-5, with D perhaps matching TRBD1 (6 bases). Trimming stripped 2 bases from V and 7 bases from J, with 11 bases between. Germline V CDR1 and CDR2: MDHEN, SYDVKM. CDR3 length: 13 amino acids. In DNA form, the CDR3 reads TGTGCCAGCAGTTTAAGCAGGGGTGTGACCCAGTACTTC. It specifies CASSLSRGVTQYF.

The chain recombines TRBV6-2 or TRBV6-3 with TRBJ1-2; D not certain. Trimming took 6 bases from V and 1 from J, leaving 12 bases between them. This CDR3 is 14 amino acids long. Looked up from germline, CDR1 is MNHEY and CDR2 is SVGEGT. This chain's CDR3 is CASSRPDRNYGYTF. CDR3 coding DNA: TGTGCCAGCAGCCGACCGGACCGTAACTATGGCTACACCTTC.

This CDR3 is CASSQTGGVYGYTF. CDR3 coding DNA: TGCGCCAGCAGCCAGACAGGGGGCGTCTATGGCTACACCTTC. The rearrangement joins TRBV4-1 to TRBJ1-2, with 10 positions matching TRBD1. Germline V gives CDR1 MGHRA, CDR2 YSYEKL. The junction had 2 bases not matched to a gene; V was cut back by 3 bases and J by 4 bases. The CDR3 is 14 residues long.

There are a few counts of this clonotype. The rearrangement uses TRBV12-3 or TRBV12-4 and TRBJ2-7; 9 bases are shared with TRBD2. V shed 5 bases, J shed 1 base, and the junction held 9 bases outside the gene matches. The CDR3 has 16 residues. The CDR3 is CASSPPGLAPSYEQYF. CDR3 nucleotide sequence: TGTGCCAGCAGTCCCCCCGGACTAGCGCCTTCCTACGAGCAGTACTTC.

The rearrangement links TRBV25-1 to TRBJ2-2; 9 nucleotides agree with TRBD1. V lost 6 bases to trimming and J lost 5 bases; unmatched junction nucleotides: 7. From germline, CDR1 is MGHDK and CDR2 SYGVNS. This CDR3 contains 15 residues. This CDR3 reads CASRDTGGRTGELFF. DNA of the CDR3: TGTGCCAGCAGAGATACAGGGGGCCGTACCGGGGAGCTGTTTTTT.

This chain connects TRBV28 to TRBJ1-5; TRBD1 aligns across 8 bases. CDR1 is MDHEN, CDR2 SYDVKM, per germline. The CDR3 loop spans 15 amino acids. J lost 3 bases, V lost 4 bases, and 5 bases had no gene match. The chain's CDR3 is CASSSSDRANQPQHF. Here the CDR3 DNA reads TGTGCCAGCAGTTCGTCGGACAGGGCCAATCAGCCCCAGCATTTT.

The chain has TRBV25-1 and TRBJ2-3; 10 bases are shared with TRBD1. Germline lookup yields CDR1 MGHDK and CDR2 SYGVNS. The junction had 12 bases not matched to a gene; V was cut back by 3 bases and J by 6 bases. CDR3 length: 17 amino acids. The CDR3 bases are TGTGCCAGCAGTGACCCCACACCGGGACAGGGGCCGGATACGCAGTATTTT. Its translation: CASSDPTPGQGPDTQYF.

This clonotype was seen more than once but under ten times. The chain employs TRBV29-1 and TRBJ1-1; 8 bases are a match to TRBD1. The V and J ends lost 7 bases and 2 bases, in that order; junction bases with no gene match: 6. Looked up from germline, CDR1 is SQVTM and CDR2 is ANQGSEA. The CDR3 consists of 13 residues. CDR3 bases: TGCAGCGGGCTACAGGGGGTCAACACTGAAGCTTTCTTT. Protein: CSGLQGVNTEAFF. Complete variable domain (other parts from reference TRBV29-1 and TRBJ1-1): SAVISQKPSRDICQRGTSLTIQCQVDSQVTMMFWYRQQPGQSLTLIATANQGSEATYESGFVIDKFPISRPNLTFSTLTVSNMSPEDSSIYLCSGLQGVNTEAFFGQGTRLTVV.

This chain uses TRBV5-1 with TRBJ2-7, with 9 bases matching TRBD1. This CDR3 is built from 15 residues. Germline CDR1 SGHRS, CDR2 YFSETQ. V shed 4 bases, J shed 2 bases, and the junction held 7 bases outside the gene matches. The CDR3 bases are TGCGCCAGCAGCCCAGGACAGGGGAATACCTACGAGCAGTACTTC. This codes for CASSPGQGNTYEQYF.